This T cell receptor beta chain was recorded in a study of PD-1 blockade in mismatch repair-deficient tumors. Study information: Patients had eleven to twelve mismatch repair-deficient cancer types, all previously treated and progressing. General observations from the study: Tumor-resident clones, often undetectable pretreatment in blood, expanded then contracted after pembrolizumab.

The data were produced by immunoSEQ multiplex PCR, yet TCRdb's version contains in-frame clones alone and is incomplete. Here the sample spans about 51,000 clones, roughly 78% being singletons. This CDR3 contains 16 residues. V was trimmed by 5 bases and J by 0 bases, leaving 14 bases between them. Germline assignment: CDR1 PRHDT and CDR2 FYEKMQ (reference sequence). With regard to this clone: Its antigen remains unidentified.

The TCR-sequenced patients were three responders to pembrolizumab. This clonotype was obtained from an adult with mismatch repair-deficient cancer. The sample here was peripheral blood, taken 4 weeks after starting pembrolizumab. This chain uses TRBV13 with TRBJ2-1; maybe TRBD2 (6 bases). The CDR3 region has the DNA TGTGCCAGCAGCACCCGAGCGGACTACTCCTACAATGAGCAGTTCTTC. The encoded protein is CASSTRADYSYNEQFF.